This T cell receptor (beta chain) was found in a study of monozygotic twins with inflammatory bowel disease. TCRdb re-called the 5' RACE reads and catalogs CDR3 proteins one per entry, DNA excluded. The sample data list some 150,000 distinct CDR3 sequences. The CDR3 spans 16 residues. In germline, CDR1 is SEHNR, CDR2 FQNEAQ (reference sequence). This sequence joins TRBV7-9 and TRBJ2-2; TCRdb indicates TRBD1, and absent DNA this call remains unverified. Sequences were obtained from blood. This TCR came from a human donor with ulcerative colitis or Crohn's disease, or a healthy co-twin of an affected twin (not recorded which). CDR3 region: CASSLNRGLITGELFF.